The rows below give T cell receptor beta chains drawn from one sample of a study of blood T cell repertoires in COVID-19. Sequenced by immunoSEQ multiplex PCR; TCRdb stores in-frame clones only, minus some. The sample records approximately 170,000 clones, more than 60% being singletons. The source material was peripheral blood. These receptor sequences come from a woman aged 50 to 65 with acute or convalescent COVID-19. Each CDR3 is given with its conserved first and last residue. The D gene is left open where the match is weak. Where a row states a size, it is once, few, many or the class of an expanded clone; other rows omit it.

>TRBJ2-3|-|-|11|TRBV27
CARRGTDTQYF
TGTGCCCGCCGAGGAACAGATACGCAGTATTTT
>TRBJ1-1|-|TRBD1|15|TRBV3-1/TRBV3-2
CASSQGGQGWTEAFF
TGTGCCAGCAGTCAAGGGGGACAGGGGTGGACTGAAGCTTTCTTT
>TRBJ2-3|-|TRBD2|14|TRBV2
CASRRGGYTDTQYF
TGTGCCAGCAGGCGGGGGGGATACACAGATACGCAGTATTTT
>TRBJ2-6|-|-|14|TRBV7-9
CASGHFSGANVLTF
TGTGCCAGCGGCCATTTCTCTGGGGCCAACGTCCTGACTTTC
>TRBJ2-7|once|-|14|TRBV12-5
CASGLGGRRDEQYF
TGTGCTAGTGGTTTGGGGGGGCGTAGGGACGAGCAGTACTTC
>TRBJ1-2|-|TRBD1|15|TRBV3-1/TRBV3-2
CASSQGTGWVYGYTF
TGTGCCAGCAGCCAAGGGACAGGGTGGGTCTATGGCTACACCTTC
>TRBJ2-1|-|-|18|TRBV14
CASSQFRDTLNYYNEQFF
TGTGCCAGCAGCCAATTCCGGGACACCCTAAATTACTACAATGAGCAGTTCTTC
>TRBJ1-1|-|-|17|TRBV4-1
CASSQVRGAPTRAEAFF
TGCGCCAGCAGCCAAGTACGGGGGGCCCCAACGCGGGCTGAAGCTTTCTTT
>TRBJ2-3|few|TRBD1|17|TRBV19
CASRPLRDRDGTDTQYF
TGTGCCAGTAGGCCTCTCAGGGACAGAGACGGCACAGATACGCAGTATTTT
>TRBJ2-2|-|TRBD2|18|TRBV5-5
CASSLGLAGSSNTGELFF
TGTGCCAGCAGCCTTGGACTAGCGGGATCCTCGAACACCGGGGAGCTGTTTTTT
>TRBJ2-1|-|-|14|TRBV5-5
CASSLGQVRGEQFF
TGTGCCAGCAGCTTGGGACAGGTGAGAGGTGAGCAGTTCTTC
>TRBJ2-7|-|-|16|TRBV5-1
CASSLVVGGGSYEQYF
TGCGCCAGCAGCTTGGTGGTTGGGGGCGGATCCTACGAGCAGTACTTC
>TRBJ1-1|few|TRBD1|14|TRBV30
CAWSVGSGGFEAFF
TGTGCCTGGAGTGTTGGATCAGGGGGGTTTGAGGCTTTCTTT
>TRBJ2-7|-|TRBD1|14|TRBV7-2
CASSLAGQGYEQYF
TGTGCCAGCAGCTTAGCGGGACAGGGCTACGAGCAGTACTTC